Here is one T cell receptor beta chain with its context. This CDR3 region has 18 residues. J lost 1 base, V lost 7 bases, and 17 bases had no gene match. Germline V gene data show CDR1 as SNHLY and CDR2 as FYNNEI. This entry belongs to a study of blood T cell repertoires in COVID-19. Study background: Acute and convalescent COVID-19 specimens originated in the United States, Italy and Spain. From T cells, B-cell-depleted T cells, or PBMCs came the material, which was cDNA or gDNA.

As processed by the authors: Estimation of nucleated cell counts was performed using reference gene primer amplification. Some clones are missing from TCRdb's copy, which holds only in-frame ones; the method was immunoSEQ multiplex PCR. V, J and clone size are those of that table, while D and trimming were read from the DNA. Seen here are 25,000 to 30,000 clones, around 89% observed once, and the top ten hold about 9.5%. The sequenced sample consisted of peripheral blood. The chain uses TRBV2 and TRBJ1-2; 8 nucleotides agree with TRBD1. The TCR originated in a man in his fifties or sixties with acute or convalescent COVID-19. CDR3 sequence: CASTDGQGKRVGNYGYTF. The CDR3 DNA reads as TGTGCCAGCACTGATGGACAGGGAAAGAGAGTGGGTAACTATGGCTACACCTTC.